Below are 24 T cell receptor beta chains sequenced from a single sample in a study of blood T cell repertoires in COVID-19. Measured with immunoSEQ multiplex PCR; TCRdb has only the in-frame clones, and not every one. The sample includes 340,000 or so clones, roughly 85% seen only once; the top ten take 4% to 5.5%. Input material: PBMCs or T cells enriched from blood (not recorded which). Receptor source: a woman between 35 and 50 years old with acute COVID-19.

The J gene is TRBJ1-2, the V gene TRBV5-1; D possibly corresponds to TRBD1 (5 bases). The ends were cut back, 0 bases at V and 7 bases at J, with 13 bases in the middle. Germline CDR1 is SGHRS and CDR2 is YFSETQ. This CDR3 comprises 14 residues. The CDR3 spells CASSLESGGTGYTF. The CDR3 DNA reads TGCGCCAGCAGCTTGGAGTCTGGAGGGACTGGCTACACCTTC.

The CDR3 DNA reads as TGTGCCAGTAGTATCTACAATAAACCGTCAGGACGGGGGACGTATAATTCACCCCTCCACTTT. This translates into CASSIYNKPSGRGTYNSPLHF. The chain combines TRBV19 with TRBJ1-6; TRBD1 might be the D (5 bases). The CDR3 loop spans 21 amino acids. Germline-derived CDR1 and CDR2 are LNHDA and SQIVND (reference sequence). Trimming left V 3 bases short and J 4 bases short, with 28 bases between.

This clone is a singleton in its sample. The chain recombines TRBV7-2 with TRBJ1-2; TRBD1 agrees at 9 bases. The CDR3 runs 13 residues. V gave up 4 bases and J gave up 6 bases; unmatched junction bases: 3. Germline V gives CDR1 SGHTA, CDR2 FQGNSA. CDR3 nucleotide sequence: TGTGCCAGCAGCTACCGGGACAGGGATGGCTACACCTTC. It yields the protein CASSYRDRDGYTF. Full variable domain (remainder filled in from reference TRBV7-2 and TRBJ1-2): GAGVSQSPSNKVTEKGKDVELRCDPISGHTALYWYRQSLGQGLEFLIYFQGNSAPDKSGLPSDRFSAERTGGSVSTLTIQRTQQEDSAVYLCASSYRDRDGYTFGSGTRLTVV.

This chain uses TRBV5-1 with TRBJ2-5, with unresolved D. The V gene's germline CDR1 is SGHRS and CDR2 YFSETQ. Trimming removed 0 bases at V and 0 bases at J, with 6 bases between. The CDR3 spans 14 residues. CDR3 nucleotides: TGCGCCAGCAGCTTGGGAGGTTACCAAGAGACCCAGTACTTC. This gives the protein CASSLGGYQETQYF. The full variable domain, rest sourced from reference TRBV5-1 and TRBJ2-5, is KAGVTQTPRYLIKTRGQQVTLSCSPISGHRSVSWYQQTPGQGLQFLFEYFSETQRNKGNFPGRFSGRQFSNSRSEMNVSTLELGDSALYLCASSLGGYQETQYFGPGTRLLVL.

The V and J genes are TRBV6-2 or TRBV6-3 and TRBJ2-7, with 7 bases that match TRBD1. CDR3 length: 14 residues. From germline, CDR1 is MNHEY and CDR2 SVGEGT. V gave up 4 bases and J gave up 2 bases; unmatched junction bases: 5. The CDR3, as DNA: TGTGCCAGCAGTTCCTCAGACAGGGCCTACGAGCAGTACTTC. Amino acid sequence: CASSSSDRAYEQYF.

The genes are TRBV2 and TRBJ2-2; D is unclear. Germline V gene lookup returns CDR1 SNHLY and CDR2 FYNNEI. CDR3 length equals 15 residues. V was pared by 7 bases and J by 0 bases, with 12 bases between. CDR3: CASKPGRTNTGELFF. CDR3 nucleotides: TGTGCCAGCAAGCCTGGCAGGACGAACACCGGGGAGCTGTTTTTT.

The chain uses TRBV7-8 and TRBJ1-5; D gene unclear. Germline V gene sequence: CDR1 SGHVS, CDR2 FQNEAQ. This CDR3 region has 15 residues. Trimming stripped 5 bases from V and 1 base from J, with 12 bases between. CDR3 amino acids: CASSGYSGSNQPQHF. The CDR3 DNA reads as TGTGCCAGCAGCGGATACAGTGGGAGCAATCAGCCCCAGCATTTT.

V is TRBV3-1 (or the pseudogene TRBV3-2) and J is TRBJ2-7; TRBD2 matches 7 bases. CDR3 length: 16 amino acids. The germline V gene has CDR1 LGHDT and CDR2 YNNKEL (reference sequence). V lost 4 bases to trimming and J lost 6 bases; unmatched junction nucleotides: 15. The CDR3 region is CASSPWPLAERSEQYF. In DNA form, the CDR3 reads TGTGCCAGCAGCCCCTGGCCGCTAGCGGAGAGATCCGAGCAGTACTTC.

V and J are TRBV4-2 and TRBJ2-5, with 12 bases lining up with TRBD2. The germline V gene has CDR1 LGHNA and CDR2 YNFKEQ. The CDR3 extends over 17 amino acids. V lost 6 bases to trimming and J lost 5 bases; unmatched junction nucleotides: 13. The CDR3 region has the DNA TGTGCCAGCAGGAAACTAGCGGGAGGAGGGGGGGGCGAGACCCAGTACTTC. Translating it yields CASRKLAGGGGGETQYF.

This clone has just one count. The chain has TRBV27 and TRBJ2-1, with 10 bases aligning to TRBD2. CDR3 length: 18 residues. Looked up from germline, CDR1 is MNHEY and CDR2 is SMNVEV (reference sequence). V lost 1 base and J lost 2; bases outside the gene matches: 8. CDR3 DNA: TGTGCCAGCAGTTTATTCCCTCCAGGACTAGCGGCCTACAATGAGCAGTTCTTC. Encoded protein: CASSLFPPGLAAYNEQFF.

The rearrangement joins TRBV9 to TRBJ2-1, with 9 bases fitting TRBD1. The CDR3 loop spans 18 amino acids. The V gene end was trimmed by 0 bases and the J gene end by 0 bases; junction bases not matched to a gene: 7. CDR1 and CDR2 from the germline V gene are SGDLS and YYNGEE. In nucleotides, the CDR3 is TGTGCCAGCAGCGTAGCCGGGACAGGGCTCTTCTCCTACAATGAGCAGTTCTTC. This codes for CASSVAGTGLFSYNEQFF.

The V and J genes are TRBV28 and TRBJ1-1; D is uncertain. The germline V gene has CDR1 MDHEN and CDR2 SYDVKM. The CDR3 has 12 residues. V shed 3 bases and J shed 8 bases, with 10 bases lying between them. The CDR3 sequence: CASSLTQKEAFF. The CDR3, as DNA: TGTGCCAGCAGTTTGACACAGAAAGAAGCTTTCTTT. The whole variable domain, remainder taken from reference TRBV28 and TRBJ1-1, is DVKVTQSSRYLVKRTGEKVFLECVQDMDHENMFWYRQDPGLGLRLIYFSYDVKMKEKGDIPEGYSVSREKKERFSLILESASTNQTSMYLCASSLTQKEAFFGQGTRLTVV.

This chain uses TRBV7-2 with TRBJ2-7; 9 bases line up with TRBD2. In germline, CDR1 is SGHTA, CDR2 FQGNSA. V lost 5 bases to trimming and J lost 0 bases; unmatched junction nucleotides: 5. CDR3 length equals 15 residues. CDR3 nucleotides: TGTGCCAGCAGCACTAGCGGGCCAAGCTCCTACGAGCAGTACTTC. Its translation: CASSTSGPSSYEQYF.

J is TRBJ2-1 and V is TRBV7-2, with 9 bases that match TRBD2. V shed 3 bases, J shed 4 bases, and the junction held 7 bases outside the gene matches. The CDR3 covers 16 residues. The germline CDR1 and CDR2 sequences are SGHTA and FQGNSA. The CDR3 DNA is TGTGCCAGCAGCTTGAACGCGGGAGGGGGGTACAATGAGCAGTTCTTC. It encodes CASSLNAGGGYNEQFF.

CDR3 in DNA: TGTGCCAGCAGCTCCCAACTAGACAATGAGCAGTTCTTC. Translating gives CASSSQLDNEQFF. The V call is TRBV5-4, the J call TRBJ2-1, with D maybe TRBD2 (5 bases). The ends were cut back, 3 bases at V and 5 bases at J, with 9 bases in the middle. The CDR3 has 13 residues. Germline lookup yields CDR1 SGHNT and CDR2 YYREEE (reference sequence).

In nucleotides, the CDR3 is TGTGCCAGCAGCCGAGCAAGGACAGGGGGCACTGAAGCTTTCTTT. It is translated as CASSRARTGGTEAFF. The chain joins TRBV5-5 to TRBJ1-1; TRBD1 matches at 10 bases. Germline assignment: CDR1 SGHKS and CDR2 YYEKEE (reference sequence). The V gene end was trimmed by 4 bases and the J gene end by 4 bases; junction bases not matched to a gene: 7. The CDR3 loop spans 15 amino acids.

The genes are TRBV19 and TRBJ2-1, with D possibly TRBD1 on 5 matching bases. From germline, CDR1 is LNHDA and CDR2 SQIVND (reference sequence). Trimming stripped 5 bases from V and 6 bases from J, with 14 bases between. There are 14 residues in the CDR3. This chain's CDR3 is CASSYRQRSNEQFF. The CDR3 DNA is TGTGCCAGTAGTTACAGACAGAGAAGCAATGAGCAGTTCTTC.

Only one count was recorded for this clone. The chain has TRBV11-2 and TRBJ2-5; possibly TRBD2 for D (5 bases). Trimming pared 4 bases from V and 1 base from J, leaving 25 bases between. CDR1 is SGHAT and CDR2 is FQNNGV in the germline V gene. The CDR3 is 19 residues long. In nucleotides, the CDR3 is TGTGCCAGCAGCTCGATACGCCTGAACAAAGAGGGCACCCAAGAGACCCAGTACTTC. This encodes CASSSIRLNKEGTQETQYF.

The chain employs TRBV7-2 and TRBJ2-1; possible D gene TRBD1, 6 bases. The V end was cut by 0 bases, the J end by 6 bases, with 12 bases between. Germline values: CDR1 SGHTA, CDR2 FQGNSA. The CDR3 has 15 amino acids. The CDR3 region is CASSLAGGSLNEQFF. As DNA, the CDR3 is TGTGCCAGCAGCTTAGCAGGGGGTTCGCTCAATGAGCAGTTCTTC.

The CDR3 loop reads CASSFPGSGPSTDTQYF. The CDR3 nucleotides are TGTGCCAGCAGCTTTCCGGGTAGCGGGCCGAGCACAGATACGCAGTATTTT. The chain uses TRBV7-2 and TRBJ2-3; 7 bases line up with TRBD2. Germline values: CDR1 SGHTA, CDR2 FQGNSA. The trim removed 3 bases at V and 0 bases at J, leaving 9 bases unmatched. The length of the CDR3 is 17 residues. The variable domain in full, completed from reference TRBV7-2 and TRBJ2-3, reads GAGVSQSPSNKVTEKGKDVELRCDPISGHTALYWYRQSLGQGLEFLIYFQGNSAPDKSGLPSDRFSAERTGGSVSTLTIQRTQQEDSAVYLCASSFPGSGPSTDTQYFGPGTRLTVL.

The chain recombines TRBV4-3 with TRBJ2-5; TRBD2 matches at 10 bases. The CDR3 spans 16 residues. Trimming at V came to 3 bases and at J to 4 bases, leaving 8 bases not matched to a gene. Germline lookup yields CDR1 LGHNA and CDR2 YSLEER. The CDR3 reads CASSQGRASGGETQYF. CDR3 nucleotide sequence: TGCGCCAGCAGCCAGGGGCGGGCTAGCGGGGGAGAGACCCAGTACTTC.

This chain uses TRBV11-2 with TRBJ2-5, with D tentatively TRBD2 (7 bases). The V and J ends lost 5 bases and 1 base respectively, with 17 bases between them. CDR1 is SGHAT and CDR2 is FQNNGV in the germline V gene. This CDR3 has 16 amino acids. Written as DNA, the CDR3 is TGTGCCAGCAGCCCCGCGGACGGGGGGCCCCAAGAGACCCAGTACTTC. It codes for CASSPADGGPQETQYF.

This clone was counted once. The chain has TRBV9 and TRBJ2-7; 7 bases match TRBD2. V dropped 0 bases and J dropped 5; count of bases not matched to a gene: 8. The CDR3 spans 15 residues. The germline gives CDR1 SGDLS, CDR2 YYNGEE. CDR3 protein: CASSVEGRELDEQYF. The CDR3 nucleotides are TGTGCCAGCAGCGTAGAGGGGCGGGAGCTCGACGAGCAGTACTTC.

V gene TRBV28 combines with J gene TRBJ1-2, with 7 positions matching TRBD1. This CDR3 contains 14 residues. From germline, CDR1 is MDHEN and CDR2 SYDVKM. V lost 2 bases and J lost 5; bases outside the gene matches: 5. CDR3 nucleotide sequence: TGTGCCAGCAGTTTAACAGGGGTGGTATATGGCTACACCTTC. Amino acids: CASSLTGVVYGYTF.